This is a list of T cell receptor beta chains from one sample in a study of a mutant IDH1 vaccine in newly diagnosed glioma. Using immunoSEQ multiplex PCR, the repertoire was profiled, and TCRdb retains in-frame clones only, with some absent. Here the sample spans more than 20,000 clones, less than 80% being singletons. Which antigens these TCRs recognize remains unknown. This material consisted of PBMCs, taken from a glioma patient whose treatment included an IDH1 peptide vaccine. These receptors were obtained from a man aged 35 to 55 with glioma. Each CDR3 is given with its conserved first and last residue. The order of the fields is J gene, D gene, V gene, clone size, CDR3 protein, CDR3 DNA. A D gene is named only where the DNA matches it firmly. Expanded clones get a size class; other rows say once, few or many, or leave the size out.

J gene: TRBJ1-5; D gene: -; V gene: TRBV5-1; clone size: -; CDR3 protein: CASSLGEVNQPQHF; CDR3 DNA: TGCGCCAGCAGCTTGGGGGAAGTCAATCAGCCCCAGCATTTT
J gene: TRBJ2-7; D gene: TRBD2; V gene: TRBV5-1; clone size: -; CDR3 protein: CASSWGGLAGDEQYF; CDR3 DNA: TGCGCCAGCAGCTGGGGCGGACTAGCGGGAGACGAGCAGTACTTC
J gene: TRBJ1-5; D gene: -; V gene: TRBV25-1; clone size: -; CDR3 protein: CASSDSPGTNDQPQHF; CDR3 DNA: TGTGCCAGCAGCGACTCTCCAGGGACGAACGATCAGCCCCAGCATTTT
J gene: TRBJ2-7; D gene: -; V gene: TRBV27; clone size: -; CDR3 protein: CATGDHEQYF; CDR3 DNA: TGTGCCACGGGGGACCACGAGCAGTACTTC
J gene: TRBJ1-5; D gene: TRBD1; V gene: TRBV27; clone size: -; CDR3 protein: CASSRNRGDQPQHF; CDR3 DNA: TGTGCCAGCAGTAGAAACAGGGGGGATCAGCCCCAGCATTTT
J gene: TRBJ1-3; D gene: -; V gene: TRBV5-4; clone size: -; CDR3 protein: CASSFNGNRGSGNTIYF; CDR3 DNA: TGTGCCAGCAGCTTTAATGGCAATCGGGGAAGTGGAAACACCATATATTTT
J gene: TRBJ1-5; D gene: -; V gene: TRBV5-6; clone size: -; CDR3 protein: CASSLAGRSNQPQHF; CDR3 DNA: TGTGCCAGCAGCTTGGCAGGGCGAAGCAATCAGCCCCAGCATTTT
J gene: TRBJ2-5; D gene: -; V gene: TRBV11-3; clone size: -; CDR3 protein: CASSLDRGTQYF; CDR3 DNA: TGTGCCAGCAGCTTAGATCGAGGGACCCAGTACTTC
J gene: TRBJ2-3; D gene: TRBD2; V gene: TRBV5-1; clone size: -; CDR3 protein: CASSFRGLGGGDTQYF; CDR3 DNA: TGCGCCAGCAGTTTCCGGGGACTAGGAGGGGGAGATACGCAGTATTTT
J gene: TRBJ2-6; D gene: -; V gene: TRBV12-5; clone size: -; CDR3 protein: CASGYVGNSGANVLTF; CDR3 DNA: TGTGCTAGTGGTTATGTCGGTAACTCTGGGGCCAACGTCCTGACTTTC
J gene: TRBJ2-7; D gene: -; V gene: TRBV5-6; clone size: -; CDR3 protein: CASSLVRGDIEQYF; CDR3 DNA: TGTGCCAGCAGCTTGGTCCGGGGGGACATTGAGCAGTACTTC
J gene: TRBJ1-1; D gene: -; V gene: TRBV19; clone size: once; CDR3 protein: CASSIWGETGNTEAFF; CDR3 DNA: TGTGCCAGTAGTATTTGGGGGGAGACGGGGAACACTGAAGCTTTCTTT
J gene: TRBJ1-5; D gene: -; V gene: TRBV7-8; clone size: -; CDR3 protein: CASSPTRWISNQPQHF; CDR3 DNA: TGTGCCAGCAGCCCGACTCGGTGGATTAGCAATCAGCCCCAGCATTTT
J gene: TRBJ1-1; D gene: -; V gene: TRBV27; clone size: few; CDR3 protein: CASSQGTEAFF; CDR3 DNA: TGTGCCAGCAGTCAGGGTACTGAAGCTTTCTTT
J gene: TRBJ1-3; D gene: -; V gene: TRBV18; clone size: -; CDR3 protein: CASSPAISSGNTIYF; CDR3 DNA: TGTGCCAGCTCACCAGCGATTAGCTCTGGAAACACCATATATTTT
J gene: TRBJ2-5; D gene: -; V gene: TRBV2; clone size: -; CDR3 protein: CASSHRDLETQYF; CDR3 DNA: TGTGCCAGCAGCCACAGGGATCTGGAGACCCAGTACTTC
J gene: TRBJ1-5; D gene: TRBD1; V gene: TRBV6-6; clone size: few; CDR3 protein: CASRPTGGNQPQHF; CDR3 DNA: TGTGCCAGCAGGCCTACAGGGGGCAATCAGCCCCAGCATTTT
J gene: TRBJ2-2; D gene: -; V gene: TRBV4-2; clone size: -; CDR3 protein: CASSHEPNTGELFF; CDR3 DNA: TGTGCCAGCAGCCATGAACCAAACACCGGGGAGCTGTTTTTT
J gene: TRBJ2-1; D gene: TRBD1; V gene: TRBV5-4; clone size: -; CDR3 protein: CASSQGASDEQFF; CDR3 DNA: TGTGCCAGCAGCCAGGGGGCTAGCGATGAGCAGTTCTTC
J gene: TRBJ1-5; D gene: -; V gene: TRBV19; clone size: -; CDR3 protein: CATRDRYNQPQHF; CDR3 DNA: TGTGCCACCAGGGACCGTTACAATCAGCCCCAGCATTTT
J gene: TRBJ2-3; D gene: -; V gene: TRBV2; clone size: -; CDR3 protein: CASSPLADTQYF; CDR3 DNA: TGTGCCAGCAGCCCACTAGCAGATACGCAGTATTTT
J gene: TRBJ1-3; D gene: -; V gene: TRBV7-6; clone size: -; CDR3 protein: CASSLAPGASGNTIYF; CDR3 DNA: TGTGCCAGCAGCTTAGCACCGGGGGCGTCTGGAAACACCATATATTTT
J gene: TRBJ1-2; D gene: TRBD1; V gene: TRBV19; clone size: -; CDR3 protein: CASSITRGISRGYTF; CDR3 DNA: TGTGCCAGTAGTATTACCAGGGGGATCTCTCGGGGCTACACCTTC
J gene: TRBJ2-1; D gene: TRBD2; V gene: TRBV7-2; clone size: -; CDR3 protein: CASSPLPTSGMNEQFF; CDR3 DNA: TGTGCCAGCAGCCCCCTGCCCACTAGCGGGATGAATGAGCAGTTCTTC
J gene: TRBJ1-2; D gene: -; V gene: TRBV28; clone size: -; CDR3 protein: CASSSLADYGYTF; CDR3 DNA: TGTGCCAGCAGTTCCCTAGCAGACTATGGCTACACCTTC
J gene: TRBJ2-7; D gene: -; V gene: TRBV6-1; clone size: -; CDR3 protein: CASRELANIPYEQYF; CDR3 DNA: TGTGCCAGCAGGGAACTGGCTAATATACCCTACGAGCAGTACTTC